Below are 30 T cell receptor beta chains sequenced from a single sample in a study of cytomegalovirus exposure and HLA in healthy donors (dated by TCRdb to the late 2010s). Library preparation was by the immunoSEQ multiplex PCR assay. This is the immuneACCESS table as TCRdb keeps it, with only in-frame sequences that have V and J called. A part of the clones is gone; compared with another copy, unresolved V genes explain less than half, and the rest is unexplained. Recorded for this sample are approximately 82,000 clones; approximately 95% of them occurred a single time. The top ten clonotypes cover roughly 0.75% of the sample. Material: PBMCs. These receptors all come from a woman aged 18-29 years in good health and CMV-seronegative.

The chain uses TRBV6-5 and TRBJ1-2; D possibly corresponds to TRBD1 (6 bases). V lost 0 bases and J 7 bases, leaving 12 bases between the germline ends. This CDR3 is 14 amino acids long. Germline CDR1 reads MNHEY; CDR2 reads SVGAGI. CDR3 sequence (DNA): TGTGCCAGCAGTTACTCGACAGGCTCTGGTGGCTACACCTTC. This gives the protein CASSYSTGSGGYTF.

The chain is built from TRBV5-4 and TRBJ1-2, with 9 bases fitting TRBD1. Germline lookup yields CDR1 SGHNT and CDR2 YYREEE (reference sequence). The junction had 10 bases not matched to a gene; V was cut back by 6 bases and J by 4 bases. The CDR3 is 15 residues long. The CDR3 bases are TGTGCCAGCACCAGAGAGGACAGGGGAGGCTATGGCTACACCTTC. This translates into CASTREDRGGYGYTF.

This chain joins TRBV11-2 and TRBJ1-3, with no clear D. The CDR3 is made up of 13 amino acids. Per the germline V gene, CDR1 is SGHAT and CDR2 is FQNNGV. Deletions cut 1 base from V and 4 bases from J, with 5 bases between. The CDR3 protein is CASSLVEGNTIYF. The CDR3 region has the DNA TGTGCCAGCAGCTTAGTTGAGGGAAACACCATATATTTT. The whole variable domain, filled in from reference TRBV11-2 and TRBJ1-3, reads EAGVAQSPRYKIIEKRQSVAFWCNPISGHATLYWYQQILGQGPKLLIQFQNNGVVDDSQLPKDRFSAERLKGVDSTLKIQPAKLEDSAVYLCASSLVEGNTIYFGEGSWLTVV.

This clone has a single count. CDR3 amino acids: CASSARVSNQPQHF. The CDR3 coding sequence is TGTGCCAGCAGTGCCAGGGTTAGCAATCAGCCCCAGCATTTT. The chain recombines TRBV25-1 with TRBJ1-5, with D perhaps TRBD1 (5 bases). This CDR3 is 14 amino acids long. Germline V CDR1 and CDR2: MGHDK, SYGVNS. The V gene lost 4 bases and the J gene lost 0 bases, with 7 bases spanning the gap.

V gene TRBV7-2 combines with J gene TRBJ2-1; D is uncertain. The germline V gene encodes CDR1 SGHTA and CDR2 FQGNSA. V was shortened by 4 bases and J by 4 bases, with 5 bases between the two germline ends. CDR3 length: 12 amino acids. The CDR3 region has the DNA TGTGCCAGCAGCTCGGGTTACAATGAGCAGTTCTTC. It specifies CASSSGYNEQFF.

This clone was recorded only once. The CDR3 DNA sequence: TGTGCAGCCGAGGGGGTACAAGAGACCCAGTACTTC. It encodes CAAEGVQETQYF. The chain uses TRBV7-9 and TRBJ2-5; a weak D match, TRBD1 (6 bases). This CDR3 is built from 12 residues. The germline gives CDR1 SEHNR, CDR2 FQNEAQ (reference sequence).

This chain connects TRBV10-3 to TRBJ1-3; 8 positions agree with TRBD1. Germline V gene sequence: CDR1 ENHRY, CDR2 SYGVKD. CDR3 length: 13 residues. V lost 10 bases, J lost 6 bases, and 8 bases stayed unmatched. CDR3 sequence (DNA): TGTGCCACCGGACAGGGTGTATTAAACACCATATATTTT. This codes for CATGQGVLNTIYF.

The chain has TRBV29-1 and TRBJ2-3; 13 bases fit TRBD2. The V gene's germline CDR1 is SQVTM and CDR2 ANQGSEA. This CDR3 region has 15 residues. The trim removed 1 base at V and 7 bases at J, leaving 5 bases unmatched. The CDR3 DNA sequence: TGCAGCGTTGAAGGCGGACTAGCGGGAGCATATACGCAGTATTTT. Its protein product is CSVEGGLAGAYTQYF.

The chain recombines TRBV28 with TRBJ1-2, with D possibly being TRBD1 (5 bases). V lost 4 bases to trimming and J lost 8 bases, with 14 bases between them. The CDR3 consists of 13 residues. Germline-derived CDR1 and CDR2 are MDHEN and SYDVKM. The CDR3 DNA follows: TGTGCCAGCAGTTCTTTATGGGGCCTAGGCTACACCTTC. Translation gives CASSSLWGLGYTF.

The chain is built from TRBV5-6 and TRBJ1-1; D remains ambiguous. Deletions cut 0 bases from V and 5 bases from J, with 8 bases between. Germline CDR1 SGHDT, CDR2 YYEEEE. The CDR3 contains 13 residues. CDR3: CASSLVSGTEAFF. The CDR3 region has the DNA TGTGCCAGCAGCTTGGTCTCCGGGACTGAAGCTTTCTTT.

The V call is TRBV4-1, the J call TRBJ2-7; 8 bases match TRBD1. The germline V gene encodes CDR1 MGHRA and CDR2 YSYEKL. The J segment lost 6 bases and the V segment lost 5 bases, leaving 15 bases of the junction unmatched. The CDR3 sequence is 16 residues long. The chain's CDR3 is CASSFPRMTGAGEQYF. CDR3 nucleotides: TGCGCCAGCAGCTTTCCAAGGATGACAGGGGCCGGCGAGCAGTACTTC.

The chain couples TRBV28 to TRBJ1-3; 8 bases line up with TRBD1. The ends lost 5 bases at V and 0 bases at J; junction bases unmatched: 6. CDR3 size: 16 residues. Germline V CDR1 and CDR2: MDHEN, SYDVKM. In DNA, the CDR3 is TGTGCCAGCAGTAGGACAGGGCCCAGCTCTGGAAACACCATATATTTT. It translates to CASSRTGPSSGNTIYF.

The chain is built from TRBV6-5 and TRBJ1-1, with 7 positions matching TRBD1. This CDR3 spans 15 amino acids. Germline V gives CDR1 MNHEY, CDR2 SVGAGI. V lost 7 bases, J lost 3 bases, and 11 bases stayed unmatched. CDR3 nucleotide sequence: TGTGCCAGCACTTTCGGTAGAACAGGGGACACTGAAGCTTTCTTT. This gives the protein CASTFGRTGDTEAFF.

The CDR3 is CASSLSGYTF. CDR3 coding DNA: TGTGCCAGCAGTCTGAGTGGCTACACCTTC. This chain links TRBV6-6 with TRBJ1-2; no reliable D call. CDR3 size: 10 residues. The V gene lost 5 bases and the J gene lost 7 bases, with 5 bases spanning the gap. CDR1 is MNHNY, CDR2 SVGAGI, per germline (reference sequence).

The chain combines TRBV9 with TRBJ2-5; D is possibly TRBD2 (5 bases). With 0 bases removed from V and 4 bases from J, the gap between germline ends came to 10 bases. Looked up from germline, CDR1 is SGDLS and CDR2 is YYNGEE. The CDR3 runs to 14 residues. Here the CDR3 DNA reads TGTGCCAGCAGCGTAGGTACTAGTCGAGAGACCCAGTACTTC. This codes for CASSVGTSRETQYF.

The genes are TRBV2 and TRBJ2-1, with a weak D call TRBD2 (5 bases). The V end was cut by 8 bases, the J end by 13 bases, with 30 bases between. The CDR3 sequence is 16 residues long. CDR1 is SNHLY and CDR2 is FYNNEI in the germline V gene. The DNA of the CDR3 is TGTGCCAGCGGGAGTGTGAGCGAGAGGTCCCACGGGGTACAGTTCTTC. It codes for CASGSVSERSHGVQFF. Full variable domain (missing parts from reference TRBV2 and TRBJ2-1): EPEVTQTPSHQVTQMGQEVILRCVPISNHLYFYWYRQILGQKVEFLVSFYNNEISEKSEIFDDQFSVERPDGSNFTLKIRSTKLEDSAMYFCASGSVSERSHGVQFFGPGTRLTVL.

The chain couples TRBV6-5 to TRBJ2-1; 8 positions match TRBD1. V gave up 6 bases and J gave up 7 bases; unmatched junction bases: 8. The CDR3 extends over 14 amino acids. Germline lookup yields CDR1 MNHEY and CDR2 SVGAGI. The CDR3 sequence: CASRSGQGSNEQFF. Here the CDR3 DNA reads TGTGCCAGCAGATCTGGACAGGGTAGTAATGAGCAGTTCTTC.

A few counts support this clone. V and J are TRBV11-2 and TRBJ1-2, with 8 nucleotides matching TRBD1. The CDR3 consists of 13 residues. The V and J ends lost 0 bases and 6 bases, in that order; junction bases with no gene match: 0. Germline V lookup: CDR1 SGHAT, CDR2 FQNNGV. In nucleotides, the CDR3 is TGTGCCAGCAGCTTAGACAGGGGGCATGGCTACACCTTC. Amino acid sequence: CASSLDRGHGYTF.

The genes are TRBV7-9 and TRBJ2-2, with TRBD2 as a possible D gene (6 bases). The V gene's germline CDR1 is SEHNR and CDR2 FQNEAQ (reference sequence). The CDR3 length is 13 residues. V was pared by 9 bases and J by 5 bases, with 13 bases between. The CDR3 sequence: CARRDFLTGELFF. The CDR3 DNA is TGTGCCAGAAGGGACTTTTTAACCGGGGAGCTGTTTTTT. The full variable domain, its missing parts supplied by reference TRBV7-9 and TRBJ2-2, is DTGVSQNPRHKITKRGQNVTFRCDPISEHNRLYWYRQTLGQGPEFLTYFQNEAQLEKSRLLSDRFSAERPKGSFSTLEIQRTEQGDSAMYLCARRDFLTGELFFGEGSRLTVL.

The chain joins TRBV7-8 to TRBJ2-7; tentative D call: TRBD1 (5 bases). Germline V gives CDR1 SGHVS, CDR2 FQNEAQ. This CDR3 has 13 amino acids. Trimming shortened V by 1 base and J by 2 bases, and 6 bases separated the two germline ends. In DNA, the CDR3 is TGTGCCAGCAGCTTAGGACAGCCCTACGAGCAGTACTTC. This gives the protein CASSLGQPYEQYF.

The J gene is TRBJ2-5, the V gene TRBV4-1, with D possibly being TRBD2 (6 bases). CDR1 is MGHRA, CDR2 YSYEKL, per germline. The ends were cut back, 0 bases at V and 1 base at J, with 15 bases in the middle. This CDR3 spans 17 amino acids. The CDR3 loop reads CASSQDHPLAPQETQYF. DNA for the CDR3: TGCGCCAGCAGCCAAGATCACCCCCTAGCGCCCCAAGAGACCCAGTACTTC.

The chain uses TRBV6-5 and TRBJ2-7; D possibly corresponds to TRBD2 (5 bases). The CDR3 runs to 14 residues. V gave up 6 bases and J gave up 3 bases, with 15 bases separating them. From germline, CDR1 is MNHEY and CDR2 SVGAGI. The CDR3 DNA sequence: TGTGCCAGCAGCCCTGAGGGCTCCTACTACGAGCAGTACTTC. Translation: CASSPEGSYYEQYF.

The J gene is TRBJ2-1, the V gene TRBV5-1; 13 nucleotides agree with TRBD2. With V trimmed by 3 bases and J by 2 bases, 2 bases remained unmatched. The CDR3 runs 16 residues. Germline assignment: CDR1 SGHRS and CDR2 YFSETQ. The CDR3 DNA reads TGCGCCAGCAGCTCTGGACTAGCGGGAGCCTACAATGAGCAGTTCTTC. The encoded protein is CASSSGLAGAYNEQFF.

This rearrangement joins TRBV7-2 to TRBJ1-6, with D maybe TRBD1 (6 bases). Germline V gene data show CDR1 as SGHTA and CDR2 as FQGNSA. The CDR3 spans 14 residues. V shed 3 bases and J shed 7 bases, with 10 bases lying between them. DNA of the CDR3: TGTGCCAGCAGCTTTGGACAGATAAATTCACCCCTCCACTTT. This translates into CASSFGQINSPLHF.

The chain couples TRBV18 to TRBJ2-3, with TRBD1 matching over 9 bases. Germline V gene data show CDR1 as KGHSH and CDR2 as LQKENI. The J segment lost 3 bases and the V segment lost 2 bases, leaving 15 bases of the junction unmatched. This CDR3 contains 19 residues. Here the CDR3 DNA reads TGTGCCAGCTCACCATTAGCACAGGGGGCCGGAGTTTTGACAGATACGCAGTATTTT. Protein product: CASSPLAQGAGVLTDTQYF.

The V and J genes are TRBV28 and TRBJ2-5, with 12 bases matching TRBD2. The CDR3 consists of 17 residues. Germline-derived CDR1 and CDR2 are MDHEN and SYDVKM. Losses at the gene ends were 5 bases for V and 2 bases for J; bases not matched to a gene: 9. The CDR3 here is CASSPGLAGMSQETQYF. In DNA form, the CDR3 reads TGTGCCAGCAGTCCCGGACTAGCGGGGATGTCTCAAGAGACCCAGTACTTC.

The V and J genes are TRBV28 and TRBJ2-5; 7 bases fit TRBD2. Germline values: CDR1 MDHEN, CDR2 SYDVKM. CDR3 length: 14 amino acids. V gave up 5 bases and J gave up 2 bases; unmatched junction bases: 5. In DNA, the CDR3 is TGTGCCAGCAGTCCACGGACTAGGCAAGAGACCCAGTACTTC. Protein sequence: CASSPRTRQETQYF.

Notes on this clone: One junction end disagrees with the germline gene, perhaps due to a read error. The chain recombines TRBV5-1 with TRBJ2-5; 8 bases agree with TRBD2. Germline values: CDR1 SGHRS, CDR2 YFSETQ. CDR3 length: 13 residues. As DNA, the CDR3 is TGCGCCAGCAGCTCAACTCAAAGCGGGAGTTCTGACTTC. Protein product: CASSSTQSGSSDF.

The V call is TRBV28, the J call TRBJ1-5; unclear D gene. Germline V gene data show CDR1 as MDHEN and CDR2 as SYDVKM. The germline V and J ends were trimmed by 3 bases and 10 bases, with 13 bases remaining between them. This CDR3 has 13 residues. CDR3 DNA: TGTGCCAGCAGTTTGTCTTTGTTAGTACCCCAGCATTTT. This translates into CASSLSLLVPQHF.

This clone was recorded once. This sequence joins TRBV15 and TRBJ1-2, with 8 positions matching TRBD1. The CDR3 contains 15 residues. V was clipped by 5 bases and J by 1 base; unmatched bases: 6. Germline assignment: CDR1 LNHNV and CDR2 YYDKDF (reference sequence). The CDR3 region has the DNA TGTGCCACCAGCGACGGGACAGGAGTTAACTATGGCTACACCTTC. This gives the protein CATSDGTGVNYGYTF.